These 27 T cell receptor beta chains came from one sample sequenced in a study of naive and memory T cell subsets. The SP2 primer and nested alpha and beta constant region primers amplified ligated cDNA in four rounds. TCRdb independently ran MiXCR on the UMI-ligation and nested PCR reads; one entry per CDR3 protein. The table includes approximately 22,000 distinct CDR3 sequences, about 6.1% detected once. Treatment of the sample: skin biopsy from PPD injection site in Mantoux-positive individual. TCR cDNA received a 3' ligated oligonucleotide that carried a UMI. The material sequenced was skin, taken from a tuberculin skin test site. These receptors were obtained from an adult in good health.

This clonotype was seen at least ten times. The J gene is TRBJ2-5, the V gene TRBV10-3, with D possibly being TRBD1 (6 bases). The CDR3 runs to 16 residues. Germline lookup yields CDR1 ENHRY and CDR2 SYGVKD. V was shortened by 4 bases and J by 0 bases, with 15 bases between the two germline ends. The CDR3 nucleotides read TGTGCCATCAGTGGGGCAGCAGGGGTGTACCAAGAGACCCAGTACTTC. This translates into CAISGAAGVYQETQYF.

The CDR3, as DNA: TGTGCCAGCAGCCCGCACAGAGACAGGGGCACTGAAGCTTTCTTT. Its protein is CASSPHRDRGTEAFF. The chain has TRBV6-1 and TRBJ1-1; 8 bases agree with TRBD1. Germline loops: CDR1 MNHNS, CDR2 SASEGT. V was clipped by 6 bases and J by 4 bases; unmatched bases: 10. This CDR3 region has 15 residues.

This clonotype was seen a handful of times. The CDR3 coding sequence is TGCAGTGGGACAGGGGTTAGCAATCAGCCCCAGCATTTT. This translates into CSGTGVSNQPQHF. The chain is built from TRBV20-1 and TRBJ1-5, with 9 positions matching TRBD1. This CDR3 has 13 amino acids. With 7 bases clipped from V and 0 bases from J, the junction kept 1 base outside the gene matches. In germline, CDR1 is DFQATT, CDR2 SNEGSKA (reference sequence).

This clonotype showed up many times. The chain combines TRBV27 with TRBJ1-2; 9 bases align to TRBD1. Per germline, CDR1 MNHEY and CDR2 SMNVEV (reference sequence). This CDR3 spans 13 amino acids. V shed 6 bases, J shed 8 bases, and the junction held 7 bases outside the gene matches. The CDR3 nucleotides read TGTGCCAGCAGGGAGACAGGGGGTCGCGGCTACACCTTC. It encodes CASRETGGRGYTF.

The sample holds a few counts of this clonotype. V and J are TRBV29-1 and TRBJ2-3, with 7 bases matching TRBD2. Germline trimming cut 7 bases from V and 2 bases from J; bases unmatched to any gene: 6. Germline CDR1 reads SQVTM; CDR2 reads ANQGSEA. The CDR3 runs to 13 residues. The CDR3 protein is CSGLSGITDTQYF. For the CDR3, the DNA is TGCAGCGGCTTGAGCGGGATCACAGATACGCAGTATTTT.

This clonotype came up many times. This chain joins TRBV4-2 and TRBJ2-7, with 7 nucleotides matching TRBD2. The CDR3 spans 15 residues. Per the germline V gene, CDR1 is LGHNA and CDR2 is YNFKEQ. V shed 3 bases and J 5 bases; nucleotides not matched to a gene: 10. The CDR3 reads CASSQSAGAGNEQYF. The CDR3 region has the DNA TGTGCCAGCAGCCAGAGCGCGGGAGCCGGGAACGAGCAGTACTTC.

The sample holds many counts of this clonotype. The chain couples TRBV20-1 to TRBJ2-7; perhaps TRBD2 as D (7 bases). Germline assignment: CDR1 DFQATT and CDR2 SNEGSKA (reference sequence). This CDR3 is 14 amino acids long. V dropped 2 bases and J dropped 4 bases, with 15 bases sitting between them. CDR3 loop: CSARIGGGGYEQYF. The CDR3 DNA is TGCAGTGCTAGAATCGGGGGCGGGGGATACGAGCAGTACTTC.

The sample holds a few counts of this clonotype. CDR3 amino acids: CASSQDLTQPQHF. For the CDR3, the DNA is TGTGCCAGCAGCCAAGATCTCACACAGCCCCAGCATTTT. This chain uses TRBV3-1 with TRBJ1-5; no clear D gene. The CDR3 has 13 residues. Germline values: CDR1 LGHDT, CDR2 YNNKEL (reference sequence). Deletions cut 0 bases from V and 7 bases from J, with 7 bases between.

This clonotype was detected ten times or more. The chain couples TRBV7-2 to TRBJ2-1; D is tentatively TRBD1 or TRBD2 (5 bases each). V was shortened by 4 bases and J by 6 bases, with 16 bases between the two germline ends. The germline V gene encodes CDR1 SGHTA and CDR2 FQGNSA. The CDR3 has 15 residues. The CDR3 reads CASSYGDPGGNEQFF. Here the CDR3 DNA reads TGTGCCAGCAGCTATGGGGACCCGGGCGGCAATGAGCAGTTCTTC.

This clonotype was seen at least ten times. This chain joins TRBV4-3 and TRBJ2-1, with 12 nucleotides matching TRBD1. The CDR3 loop spans 16 amino acids. V shed 0 bases and J 12 bases; nucleotides not matched to a gene: 9. Per germline, CDR1 LGHNA and CDR2 YSLEER. The CDR3 reads CASSQDGTGGDGGQFF. Written as DNA, the CDR3 is TGCGCCAGCAGCCAAGATGGGACAGGGGGCGACGGGGGGCAGTTCTTC.

The table lists this clonotype with many counts. The chain links TRBV7-2 to TRBJ2-7; D possibly uses TRBD1 or TRBD2 (5 bases each). CDR3 length equals 16 residues. The V end lost 5 bases, the J end lost 2 bases, and 19 bases lay between the germline ends. Germline CDR1 is SGHTA and CDR2 is FQGNSA. The CDR3 region is CASSPSNRGLPYEQYF. The DNA of the CDR3 is TGTGCCAGCAGCCCATCCAATCGGGGCCTCCCCTACGAGCAGTACTTC.

The J gene is TRBJ2-3, the V gene TRBV7-9; D remains ambiguous. The ends were cut back, 2 bases at V and 8 bases at J, with 11 bases in the middle. Germline V gives CDR1 SEHNR, CDR2 FQNEAQ (reference sequence). The CDR3 contains 13 residues. CDR3 DNA sequence: TGTGCCAGCAGCTTAAATAGTCCCCGTACGCAGTATTTT. Translating it yields CASSLNSPRTQYF.

This clonotype came up a few times. The V and J genes are TRBV4-2 and TRBJ2-2; maybe TRBD1 (5 bases). The length of the CDR3 is 19 residues. Germline V CDR1 and CDR2: LGHNA, YNFKEQ. Trimming took 0 bases from V and 6 from J, leaving 23 bases between them. The CDR3 spells CASSQEVSGSPRGPGELFF. The CDR3 bases are TGTGCCAGCAGCCAAGAAGTTAGTGGGTCCCCTAGGGGTCCCGGGGAGCTGTTTTTT.

This clonotype was seen more than once but under ten times. V is TRBV9 and J is TRBJ2-2; 8 positions agree with TRBD1. This CDR3 contains 17 residues. Germline V gene lookup returns CDR1 SGDLS and CDR2 YYNGEE. Trimming cost V 3 bases and J 0 bases; bases outside gene matches: 7. The CDR3 is CASSDNRDRTNTGELFF. The CDR3 DNA is TGTGCCAGCAGCGACAACCGGGACAGGACGAACACCGGGGAGCTGTTTTTT.

This clonotype showed up just a few times. The J gene is TRBJ2-3, the V gene TRBV7-9, with 11 bases identical to TRBD2. The CDR3 has 16 amino acids. Germline V gene sequence: CDR1 SEHNR, CDR2 FQNEAQ (reference sequence). V was clipped by 4 bases and J by 1 base; unmatched bases: 4. This CDR3 is CASSSGTSGRTDTQYF. Here the CDR3 DNA reads TGTGCCAGCAGCTCAGGGACTAGCGGACGCACAGATACGCAGTATTTT.

The V and J genes are TRBV19 and TRBJ1-5; perhaps TRBD1 as D (6 bases). This CDR3 has 16 amino acids. The V end was cut by 8 bases, the J end by 2 bases, with 19 bases between. Germline loops: CDR1 LNHDA, CDR2 SQIVND (reference sequence). CDR3 nucleotides: TGTGCCAGTCAGCGGCAAGGGGGAAAGGGCAATCAGCCCCAGCATTTT. Amino acid sequence: CASQRQGGKGNQPQHF.

This clonotype was detected many times. This chain connects TRBV19 to TRBJ2-7; a possible D gene is TRBD1 (6 bases). V lost 6 bases to trimming and J lost 0 bases, with 12 bases between them. Looked up from germline, CDR1 is LNHDA and CDR2 is SQIVND (reference sequence). CDR3 length: 14 residues. The DNA of the CDR3 is TGTGCCAGTAGGAGGACAGACTCCTCCTACGAGCAGTACTTC. Its translation: CASRRTDSSYEQYF.

This clonotype appeared a few times. The rearrangement uses TRBV6-5 and TRBJ2-2; 13 bases are a match to TRBD2. Unmatched junction bases numbered 1, after V lost 2 bases and J lost 4 bases. The CDR3 is 16 residues long. Per germline, CDR1 MNHEY and CDR2 SVGAGI. CDR3 amino acids: CASSYRTSGSTGELFF. The CDR3 nucleotides read TGTGCCAGCAGTTACCGGACTAGCGGGAGCACCGGGGAGCTGTTTTTT.

By sample share, this clonotype is medium-sized. The chain employs TRBV5-1 and TRBJ2-7, with a tentative D call TRBD2 (6 bases). V was clipped by 4 bases and J by 5 bases, with 16 bases between them. Germline V lookup: CDR1 SGHRS, CDR2 YFSETQ. This CDR3 spans 14 amino acids. CDR3 DNA: TGCGCCAGCAGCCCCTCCCTGACTAGTAACGAGCAGTACTTC. This codes for CASSPSLTSNEQYF.

This clonotype turned up a few times. One end of the junction is discordant with germline, which a read error may explain. The rearrangement uses TRBV6-5 and TRBJ1-4; 7 bases align to TRBD1. The CDR3 is made up of 15 amino acids. Germline values: CDR1 MNHEY, CDR2 SVGAGI. The CDR3 DNA sequence: TGTGCCAGCAGTTACTCGGGACAGATGAATGAGGAACTGATTTTT. It codes for CASSYSGQMNEELIF.

Ten or more counts support this clonotype. V is TRBV20-1 and J is TRBJ1-5; unclear D gene. V was cut by 3 bases and J by 6 bases, with 15 bases left in between. This CDR3 is built from 14 residues. Germline values: CDR1 DFQATT, CDR2 SNEGSKA (reference sequence). The CDR3 loop reads CSAREVAGSQPQHF. The DNA for the CDR3 is TGCAGTGCTAGGGAAGTGGCGGGGAGTCAGCCCCAGCATTTT.

The genes are TRBV3-1 and TRBJ2-5; TRBD2 matches at 8 bases. V was clipped by 5 bases and J by 4 bases; unmatched bases: 9. This CDR3 is built from 15 residues. Germline-derived CDR1 and CDR2 are LGHDT and YNNKEL (reference sequence). CDR3 sequence reads: CASSSSWTSRETQYF. The CDR3 DNA reads as TGTGCCAGCAGCTCGAGCTGGACTAGCCGAGAGACCCAGTACTTC.

This clonotype was detected ten times or more. The chain recombines TRBV28 with TRBJ2-4; 7 bases fit TRBD2. In germline, CDR1 is MDHEN, CDR2 SYDVKM. V was pared by 7 bases and J by 6 bases, with 15 bases of the junction left unmatched. The CDR3 covers 16 residues. CDR3: CASKTGGTTGGNIQYF. CDR3 in DNA: TGTGCCAGCAAAACTGGTGGGACTACTGGGGGAAACATTCAGTACTTC.

By sample share, this clonotype is medium-sized. The chain joins TRBV7-8 to TRBJ2-1; maybe TRBD2 (6 bases). The length of the CDR3 is 14 residues. CDR1 and CDR2 (germline): SGHVS, FQNEAQ. V lost 2 bases, J lost 10 bases, and 15 bases lay in between. The CDR3 is CASSLYSGEGEQFF. In DNA, the CDR3 is TGTGCCAGCAGCTTATATAGCGGAGAAGGCGAGCAGTTCTTC. Full variable domain (rest looked up from reference TRBV7-8 and TRBJ2-1): GAGVSQSPRYKVAKRGQDVALRCDPISGHVSLFWYQQALGQGPEFLTYFQNEAQLDKSGLPSDRFFAERPEGSVSTLKIQRTQQEDSAVYLCASSLYSGEGEQFFGPGTRLTVL.

This clonotype was counted at least ten times. This rearrangement joins TRBV3-1 to TRBJ2-5, with D perhaps given as TRBD1 or TRBD2 (6 bases each). Germline V CDR1 and CDR2: LGHDT, YNNKEL (reference sequence). The CDR3 consists of 16 residues. V was pared by 4 bases and J by 1 base, with 16 bases between. The CDR3 sequence: CASSRGDITSQETQYF. CDR3 bases: TGTGCCAGCAGCCGGGGGGACATTACATCCCAAGAGACCCAGTACTTC.

The chain combines TRBV20-1 with TRBJ2-7; TRBD1 matches at 8 bases. With 3 bases clipped from V and 3 bases from J, the junction kept 4 bases outside the gene matches. Germline CDR1 and CDR2: DFQATT and SNEGSKA (reference sequence). CDR3 length: 13 amino acids. DNA for the CDR3: TGCAGTGCTAGGGGCAGGGGGCTCTACGAGCAGTACTTC. It encodes CSARGRGLYEQYF.

The chain employs TRBV28 and TRBJ2-1, with TRBD2 matching over 9 bases. Germline V gene data show CDR1 as MDHEN and CDR2 as SYDVKM. The length of the CDR3 is 13 residues. The V and J ends lost 6 bases and 7 bases, in that order; junction bases with no gene match: 4. The CDR3 DNA reads TGTGCCAGCAGCAAGCGGGAGGAGAATGAGCAGTTCTTC. Translation: CASSKREENEQFF. Supplemented by reference TRBV28 and TRBJ2-1, the full variable domain reads DVKVTQSSRYLVKRTGEKVFLECVQDMDHENMFWYRQDPGLGLRLIYFSYDVKMKEKGDIPEGYSVSREKKERFSLILESASTNQTSMYLCASSKREENEQFFGPGTRLTVL.